The 22 T cell receptor beta chains below come from one sample, sequenced in a study of blood T cell repertoires in COVID-19. Measured with immunoSEQ multiplex PCR; TCRdb has only the in-frame clones, and not every one. The sample lists about 91,000 clones, roughly 86% occurring once. Sequencing was performed on peripheral blood. The receptor set was obtained from a man aged 50 to 60 with active or convalescent COVID-19.

The chain couples TRBV6-5 to TRBJ2-3, with TRBD2 matching over 12 bases. With 4 bases clipped from V and 6 bases from J, the junction kept 5 bases outside the gene matches. CDR1 MNHEY and CDR2 SVGAGI come from the germline V gene. The CDR3 spans 15 residues. The CDR3 bases are TGTGCCAGCAGTTTCGGACTAGCGGGACAGGATACGCAGTATTTT. It yields the protein CASSFGLAGQDTQYF.

This chain uses TRBV6-1 with TRBJ1-4, with D uncertain. Germline CDR1 is MNHNS and CDR2 is SASEGT. This CDR3 contains 13 residues. Deletions cut 2 bases from V and 8 bases from J, with 9 bases between. This chain's CDR3 is CASSELGGEKLFF. In nucleotides, the CDR3 is TGTGCCAGCAGTGAACTGGGAGGCGAAAAACTGTTTTTT.

This rearrangement joins TRBV28 to TRBJ1-5; 7 positions agree with TRBD1. The junction had 11 bases not matched to a gene; V was cut back by 1 base and J by 8 bases. Germline V gene sequence: CDR1 MDHEN, CDR2 SYDVKM. This CDR3 has 16 residues. CDR3 sequence (DNA): TGTGCCAGCAGTTTATATGGGGGACAGAAGGGAGAGCCCCAGCATTTT. Translated, it gives CASSLYGGQKGEPQHF.

The chain is built from TRBV28 and TRBJ2-5; the match to TRBD1 covers 9 bases. The CDR3 spans 15 residues. Trimming cost V 6 bases and J 4 bases; bases outside gene matches: 9. The V gene's germline CDR1 is MDHEN and CDR2 SYDVKM. The CDR3 sequence is CASSSRQGGAETQYF. The CDR3 DNA sequence: TGTGCCAGCAGCTCAAGACAGGGGGGCGCAGAGACCCAGTACTTC.

V and J are TRBV7-9 and TRBJ2-7, with TRBD1 matching 7 bases. Germline CDR1 is SEHNR and CDR2 is FQNEAQ (reference sequence). The CDR3 runs to 15 residues. Trimming took 3 bases from V and 2 from J; bases not matched to a gene: 7. The CDR3 spells CASSFPQGRAYEQYF. In DNA form, the CDR3 reads TGTGCCAGCAGCTTCCCACAGGGGCGAGCCTACGAGCAGTACTTC.

This sequence joins TRBV9 and TRBJ1-1; tentative D call: TRBD1 (6 bases). The CDR3 sequence is 14 residues long. V was shortened by 3 bases and J by 2 bases, with 11 bases between the two germline ends. Germline V lookup: CDR1 SGDLS, CDR2 YYNGEE. The CDR3 DNA follows: TGTGCCAGCAGCGCCACAGGGTATAACACTGAAGCTTTCTTT. Its protein product is CASSATGYNTEAFF.

CDR3 sequence reads: CASSQPGTAYNEQFF. CDR3 coding DNA: TGTGCCAGCAGCCAACCGGGGACAGCCTACAATGAGCAGTTCTTC. This chain uses TRBV3-1 (or the pseudogene TRBV3-2) with TRBJ2-1; TRBD1 aligns across 7 bases. The germline V gene has CDR1 LGHDT and CDR2 YNNKEL (reference sequence). The CDR3 has 15 amino acids. The V and J ends lost 2 bases and 2 bases, in that order; junction bases with no gene match: 3.

The chain is built from TRBV29-1 and TRBJ2-1, with 8 bases identical to TRBD1. Germline CDR1 SQVTM, CDR2 ANQGSEA. CDR3 length: 14 amino acids. The trim removed 6 bases at V and 0 bases at J, leaving 4 bases unmatched. DNA for the CDR3: TGCAGCGTACGACAGGGGAGCTCCTACAATGAGCAGTTCTTC. Its translation is CSVRQGSSYNEQFF.

V is TRBV12-3 or TRBV12-4 and J is TRBJ2-1, with a tentative D call TRBD2 (6 bases). V lost 4 bases and J 12 bases, leaving 10 bases between the germline ends. This CDR3 is built from 11 residues. CDR3 protein: CASSSGTPQFF. CDR3 sequence (DNA): TGTGCCAGCAGTTCCGGGACTCCGCAGTTCTTC.

CDR3 amino acids: CASSTSSDRAREQFF. For the CDR3, the DNA is TGTGCCAGCTCGACATCTTCCGACAGGGCTCGTGAGCAGTTCTTC. This chain joins TRBV18 and TRBJ2-1, with 7 bases aligning to TRBD1. Germline loops: CDR1 KGHSH, CDR2 LQKENI. V was clipped by 6 bases and J by 9 bases; unmatched bases: 14. The CDR3 runs 15 residues.

This clone turned up a few times. This chain links TRBV7-2 with TRBJ1-5, with D hard to call. The CDR3 extends over 14 amino acids. Germline CDR1 reads SGHTA; CDR2 reads FQGNSA. The ends were cut back, 1 base at V and 5 bases at J, with 9 bases in the middle. This CDR3 reads CASSLVGGDQPQHF. In DNA, the CDR3 is TGTGCCAGCAGCTTAGTTGGCGGGGATCAGCCCCAGCATTTT. Together with reference TRBV7-2 and TRBJ1-5, the CDR3 gives the full variable domain: GAGVSQSPSNKVTEKGKDVELRCDPISGHTALYWYRQSLGQGLEFLIYFQGNSAPDKSGLPSDRFSAERTGGSVSTLTIQRTQQEDSAVYLCASSLVGGDQPQHFGDGTRLSIL.

J is TRBJ1-2 and V is TRBV12-3 or TRBV12-4, with D possibly matching TRBD1 (5 bases). V lost 6 bases to trimming and J lost 8 bases, with 16 bases between them. The CDR3 runs to 13 residues. The chain's CDR3 is CASSPSQGSGYTF. CDR3 DNA: TGTGCCAGCAGCCCTTCTCAGGGATCGGGCTACACCTTC.

V and J are TRBV5-5 and TRBJ1-3; D call uncertain. This CDR3 spans 15 amino acids. V was clipped by 2 bases and J by 0 bases, with 9 bases between them. CDR1 SGHKS and CDR2 YYEKEE come from the germline V gene (reference sequence). As DNA, the CDR3 is TGTGCCAGCAGCTTTGGGCGGGGCTCTGGAAACACCATATATTTT. It is translated as CASSFGRGSGNTIYF.

The rearrangement uses TRBV4-1 and TRBJ2-7, with a tentative D call TRBD2 (6 bases). This CDR3 contains 14 residues. Germline CDR1 is MGHRA and CDR2 is YSYEKL. Trimming cost V 0 bases and J 2 bases, with 8 bases left between them. Written as DNA, the CDR3 is TGCGCCAGCAGCCAAGAGGGACTTACCTACGAGCAGTACTTC. Protein: CASSQEGLTYEQYF.

The chain joins TRBV2 to TRBJ2-1; TRBD2 agrees at 13 bases. The V and J ends lost 0 bases and 2 bases, in that order; junction bases with no gene match: 13. CDR1 and CDR2 from the germline V gene are SNHLY and FYNNEI. This CDR3 contains 21 residues. CDR3 nucleotide sequence: TGTGCCAGCAGTGAAGCGCAGTGGCGAACTAGCGGGGGGGCGGCCTACAATGAGCAGTTCTTC. This sequence encodes CASSEAQWRTSGGAAYNEQFF.

J is TRBJ2-5 and V is TRBV19; 7 positions match TRBD1. The V gene's germline CDR1 is LNHDA and CDR2 SQIVND (reference sequence). CDR3 length equals 14 residues. V gave up 4 bases and J gave up 4 bases; unmatched junction bases: 6. CDR3 DNA sequence: TGTGCCAGTAGTACACTACAGGGGAGAGAGACCCAGTACTTC. Translating gives CASSTLQGRETQYF.

This chain uses TRBV30 with TRBJ2-5, with 10 bases lining up with TRBD2. The J segment lost 4 bases and the V segment lost 3 bases, leaving 5 bases of the junction unmatched. Germline CDR1 is GTSNPN and CDR2 is SVGIG (reference sequence). CDR3 size: 14 residues. The DNA of the CDR3 is TGTGCCTGGAGAGTAGCGGGGGGTTCAGAGACCCAGTACTTC. As protein: CAWRVAGGSETQYF.

The V gene is TRBV23-1, the J gene TRBJ2-7; TRBD2 is a possible D gene (5 bases). TRBV23-1 is filed as an ORF, its function uncertain. Trimming shortened V by 0 bases and J by 7 bases, and 10 bases separated the two germline ends. The CDR3 has 13 residues. The CDR3 bases are TGCGCCAGCAGTCAATCGAACCCGGGGGAGCAGTACGTC. Amino acid sequence: CASSQSNPGEQYV.

The chain has TRBV30 and TRBJ1-5, with D possibly matching TRBD1 (5 bases). V was trimmed by 0 bases and J by 4 bases, leaving 7 bases between them. CDR3 length equals 13 residues. Germline V gene lookup returns CDR1 GTSNPN and CDR2 SVGIG (reference sequence). This chain's CDR3 is CAWSVRGNQPQHF. The DNA for the CDR3 is TGTGCCTGGAGTGTACGGGGGAATCAGCCCCAGCATTTT.

The V gene is TRBV11-2, the J gene TRBJ2-7, with unresolved D. Germline CDR1 is SGHAT and CDR2 is FQNNGV. Trimming shortened V by 6 bases and J by 5 bases, and 14 bases separated the two germline ends. This CDR3 contains 13 residues. The CDR3 DNA follows: TGTGCCAGCAGTTTGAGACTGGTCCACGAGCAGTACTTC. This sequence encodes CASSLRLVHEQYF.

The chain recombines TRBV5-4 with TRBJ1-1; D is unclear. Germline lookup yields CDR1 SGHNT and CDR2 YYREEE (reference sequence). This CDR3 comprises 16 residues. The germline V and J ends were trimmed by 0 bases and 6 bases, with 18 bases remaining between them. CDR3 protein: CASSLDSGGIGSEAFF. CDR3 DNA sequence: TGTGCCAGCAGCTTGGACAGCGGCGGTATTGGGTCTGAAGCTTTCTTT. Drawing the rest from reference TRBV5-4 and TRBJ1-1, the complete variable domain is ETGVTQSPTHLIKTRGQQVTLRCSSQSGHNTVSWYQQALGQGPQFIFQYYREEENGRGNFPPRFSGLQFPNYSSELNVNALELDDSALYLCASSLDSGGIGSEAFFGQGTRLTVV.

J is TRBJ2-1 and V is TRBV19, with D possibly being TRBD1 (6 bases). V shed 5 bases and J shed 8 bases, with 28 bases lying between them. The CDR3 has 18 amino acids. Per the germline V gene, CDR1 is LNHDA and CDR2 is SQIVND (reference sequence). In nucleotides, the CDR3 is TGTGCCAGTAGTCGAGGTCCTCTAGGACAGACTTTTTCGTATGAGCAGTTCTTC. Translation: CASSRGPLGQTFSYEQFF.